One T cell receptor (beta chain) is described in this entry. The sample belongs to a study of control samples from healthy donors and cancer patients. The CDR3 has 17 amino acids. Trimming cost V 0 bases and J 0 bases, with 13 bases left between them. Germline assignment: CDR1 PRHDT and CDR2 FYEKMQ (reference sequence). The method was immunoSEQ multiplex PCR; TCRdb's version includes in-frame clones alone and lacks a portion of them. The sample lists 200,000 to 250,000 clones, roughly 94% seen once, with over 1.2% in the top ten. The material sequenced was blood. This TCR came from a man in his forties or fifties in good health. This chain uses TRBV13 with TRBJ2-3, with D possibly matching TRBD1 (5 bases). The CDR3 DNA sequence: TGTGCCAGCAGCTTAGGCGTCGTCACAGGTAGCACAGATACGCAGTATTTT. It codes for CASSLGVVTGSTDTQYF.